This T cell receptor beta chain was recovered during a study of identical twins. TCRdb recomputed calls from the 5' RACE reads with MiXCR, one row per CDR3 protein. The sample contains approximately 630,000 distinct CDR3 sequences, under 8.5% of which appear only once. This clonotype was found many times. V was clipped by 6 bases and J by 3 bases, with 18 bases between them. This CDR3 has 15 residues. Per germline, CDR1 SQVTM and CDR2 ANQGSEA. This same sample was also taken into another study, of yellow fever vaccine responses in identical twins.

This TCR was recovered from a woman aged 18-29 years in good health. The gene calls are TRBV29-1 and TRBJ2-4, with D possibly TRBD2 on 5 matching bases. Sequences were obtained from PBMCs. The CDR3 region has the DNA TGCAGCGTCTTGGCAGGAGGCGTCAGCAAAAACATTCAGTACTTC. It encodes CSVLAGGVSKNIQYF. The entire variable domain, with the rest obtained from reference TRBV29-1 and TRBJ2-4, is as follows: SAVISQKPSRDICQRGTSLTIQCQVDSQVTMMFWYRQQPGQSLTLIATANQGSEATYESGFVIDKFPISRPNLTFSTLTVSNMSPEDSSIYLCSVLAGGVSKNIQYFGAGTRLSVL.